This T cell receptor beta chain was documented in a study of cytomegalovirus exposure and HLA in healthy donors. The study ran its PCR with 60 Vbeta and 13 Jbeta primers. Data came from immunoSEQ multiplex PCR; TCRdb stores just in-frame clones and leaves some out. In total, the table holds roughly 60,000 clones. As concerns this clone: Its antigen is not identified.

Broader study findings: Later work associated roughly 15,000 TCR beta sequences with HLA alleles at 0.05 false discovery rate. A later analysis appeared to link common viral pathogens to several of the most significant clusters. CMV serostatus was the sole immune exposure information available. Later on, a genetic analysis was performed. It linked a missense variant in DCLRE1C with V- and J-gene trimming of TCR beta.

The CDR3 is 12 amino acids. In germline, CDR1 is MDHEN, CDR2 SYDVKM. J was trimmed by 6 bases and V by 7 bases; bases with no gene match: 5. The receptor was isolated from a young woman in good health and CMV-seronegative. The gene calls are TRBV28 and TRBJ2-7; 8 bases align to TRBD1. The sample was PBMCs. CDR3 nucleotides: TGTGCCAGCAACTTACAGGGGGGCGAGCAGTACTTC. Translated: CASNLQGGEQYF.